This T cell receptor beta chain was recovered during a study (dated by TCRdb to the mid-2010s). This clonotype was counted many times. The antigen it binds to is not known. No quality values exist for individual bases; no much larger clone is one base distant. Libraries were made using RT-PCR. The sample was run on an Illumina MiSeq. Using fastp trimming at Q25 and MiXCR clonotype assembly, TCRdb reanalyzed the public sequencing data and kept in-frame beta chains. Each CDR3 protein appears once, grouped with its most common genes and DNA. The sample data list 550,000 to 750,000 distinct CDR3 sequences, and over 12% of these were observed just once. About 3.9% of the sample is in the top ten clones. CDR1 and CDR2 are drawn from the germline V gene (reference sequence): DFQATT, SNEGSKA. The CDR3 runs 12 residues from the cysteine to the phenylalanine. Only CDR3 DNA remains: 36 bases, in frame from the first base. V is shortened by 1 base, J by 6 bases, and the region joining them spans 7 bases.

This receptor was taken from a female donor in good health, serving as a healthy control. The rearrangement joined TRBV20-1 to TRBJ2-1, with no D gene named confidently. The sample consisted of memory CD4+ T cells from blood. The DNA sequence is TGCAGTGCTAGAGGACAAGTCAATGAGCAGTTCTTC. The encoded protein is CSARGQVNEQFF.